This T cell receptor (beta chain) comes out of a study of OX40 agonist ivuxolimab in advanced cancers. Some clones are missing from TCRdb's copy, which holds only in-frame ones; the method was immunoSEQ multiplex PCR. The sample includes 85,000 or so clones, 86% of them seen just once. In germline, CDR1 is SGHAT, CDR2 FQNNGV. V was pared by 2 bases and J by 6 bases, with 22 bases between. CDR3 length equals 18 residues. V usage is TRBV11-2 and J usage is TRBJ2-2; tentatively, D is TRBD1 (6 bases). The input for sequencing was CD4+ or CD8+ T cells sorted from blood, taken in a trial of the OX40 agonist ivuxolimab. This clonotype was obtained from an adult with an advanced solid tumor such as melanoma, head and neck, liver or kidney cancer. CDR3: CASSLNAAQGLYAGELFF. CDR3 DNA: TGTGCCAGCAGCTTAAATGCCGCGCAGGGGTTATATGCCGGGGAGCTGTTTTTT. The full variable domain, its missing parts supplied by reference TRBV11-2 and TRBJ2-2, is EAGVAQSPRYKIIEKRQSVAFWCNPISGHATLYWYQQILGQGPKLLIQFQNNGVVDDSQLPKDRFSAERLKGVDSTLKIQPAKLEDSAVYLCASSLNAAQGLYAGELFFGEGSRLTVL.